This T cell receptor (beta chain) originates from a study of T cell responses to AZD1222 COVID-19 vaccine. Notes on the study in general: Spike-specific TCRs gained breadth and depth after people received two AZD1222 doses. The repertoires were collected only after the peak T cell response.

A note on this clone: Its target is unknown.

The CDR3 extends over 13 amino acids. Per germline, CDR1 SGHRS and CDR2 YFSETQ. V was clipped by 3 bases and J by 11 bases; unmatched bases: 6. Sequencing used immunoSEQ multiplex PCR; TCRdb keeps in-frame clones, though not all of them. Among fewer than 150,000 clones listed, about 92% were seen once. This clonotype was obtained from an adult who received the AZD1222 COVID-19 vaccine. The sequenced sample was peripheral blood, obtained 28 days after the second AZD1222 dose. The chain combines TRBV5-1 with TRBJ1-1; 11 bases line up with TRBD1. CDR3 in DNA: TGCGCCAGCAGCTACGGGACAGGGGGTAGGGCTTTCTTT. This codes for CASSYGTGGRAFF.